The 17 T cell receptor beta chains below were found in one sample sequenced in a study of T cells after yellow fever vaccination. TCRdb analysed the 5' RACE reads with MiXCR anew, one entry per CDR3 protein. This table holds 250,000 to 400,000 distinct CDR3 sequences, about 4% found once. Material: PBMCs, obtained 5 days after the yellow fever booster vaccination. These receptors were collected from a man between 18 and 35 years old who received the YFV17D yellow fever vaccine.

This clonotype has a handful of counts. V and J are TRBV13 and TRBJ1-2; the D is unclear. CDR3 length: 13 amino acids. Germline values: CDR1 PRHDT, CDR2 FYEKMQ (reference sequence). With 5 bases removed from V and 6 bases from J, the gap between germline ends came to 13 bases. Here the CDR3 DNA reads TGTGCCAGCAGCACCGCGTCGGCTCATGGCTACACCTTC. Translated, it gives CASSTASAHGYTF.

This clonotype occurred a few times. V is TRBV5-1 and J is TRBJ1-2; D unclear. Germline values: CDR1 SGHRS, CDR2 YFSETQ. Trimming removed 4 bases at V and 6 bases at J, with 13 bases between. The CDR3 consists of 13 residues. The DNA of the CDR3 is TGCGCCAGCAGCCCGGACGGGAGGGATGGCTACACCTTC. Protein product: CASSPDGRDGYTF.

This clonotype was detected only a few times. The gene calls are TRBV12-3 or TRBV12-4 and TRBJ1-1; D ambiguous. Deletions cut 7 bases from V and 6 bases from J, with 15 bases between. The CDR3 has 13 amino acids. CDR3 sequence reads: CASTLGNLPEAFF. Here the CDR3 DNA reads TGTGCCAGCACCCTGGGGAACCTCCCTGAAGCTTTCTTT.

This sequence joins TRBV11-2 and TRBJ2-7; TRBD1 matches at 9 bases. CDR1 is SGHAT and CDR2 is FQNNGV in the germline V gene. The CDR3 covers 14 residues. V shed 4 bases, J shed 6 bases, and the junction held 7 bases outside the gene matches. The CDR3 loop reads CASSWGQGPLEQYF. The CDR3 DNA follows: TGTGCCAGCAGCTGGGGACAGGGCCCACTCGAGCAGTACTTC.

This clonotype was detected many times. The chain carries TRBV6-2 or TRBV6-3 and TRBJ2-2; no clear D. The CDR3 length is 14 residues. Per germline, CDR1 MNHEY and CDR2 SVGEGT. The ends were cut back, 5 bases at V and 0 bases at J, with 7 bases in the middle. The CDR3 nucleotides are TGTGCCAGCAGTATCTATCCGAACACCGGGGAGCTGTTTTTT. This encodes CASSIYPNTGELFF.

The chain recombines TRBV7-2 with TRBJ1-6, with D perhaps matching TRBD1 (6 bases). V was clipped by 1 base and J by 7 bases, with 11 bases between them. CDR3 length: 15 residues. Germline CDR1 and CDR2: SGHTA and FQGNSA. This CDR3 is CASSLVSGVNSPLHF. The CDR3 DNA follows: TGTGCCAGCAGCTTAGTATCAGGGGTAAATTCACCCCTCCACTTT.

This clonotype was seen repeatedly, ten times or more. The V gene is TRBV5-6, the J gene TRBJ2-3; 7 bases align to TRBD2. The J segment lost 2 bases and the V segment lost 7 bases, leaving 4 bases of the junction unmatched. The CDR3 extends over 13 amino acids. The V gene's germline CDR1 is SGHDT and CDR2 YYEEEE. The chain's CDR3 is CASRTSHTDTQYF. In nucleotides, the CDR3 is TGTGCCAGCCGGACTAGTCACACAGATACGCAGTATTTT.

This sequence joins TRBV7-2 and TRBJ1-1; no clear D gene. Trimming took off 0 bases at V and 6 bases at J, with 11 bases between the two ends. This CDR3 spans 14 amino acids. Germline assignment: CDR1 SGHTA and CDR2 FQGNSA. The CDR3 spells CASSLAWGRAEAFF. CDR3 sequence (DNA): TGTGCCAGCAGCTTAGCGTGGGGTAGAGCTGAAGCTTTCTTT.

This clonotype has only a few counts. The chain has TRBV9 and TRBJ2-1, with D unclear. Germline V gene lookup returns CDR1 SGDLS and CDR2 YYNGEE. CDR3 length equals 17 residues. The V end was cut by 0 bases, the J end by 7 bases, with 20 bases between. This CDR3 reads CASSVDFQVGLPNEQFF. CDR3 nucleotide sequence: TGTGCCAGCAGCGTAGATTTCCAGGTTGGGCTCCCAAATGAGCAGTTCTTC.

V and J are TRBV9 and TRBJ2-1; 8 bases match TRBD2. The CDR3 is 14 amino acids. J gave up 8 bases and V 0 bases, and 4 bases lay outside the gene matches. Looked up from germline, CDR1 is SGDLS and CDR2 is YYNGEE. In nucleotides, the CDR3 is TGTGCCAGCAGCGTAGGACTAGCGAGCGATGAGCAGTTCTTC. It codes for CASSVGLASDEQFF.

This clonotype was counted many times. The J gene is TRBJ2-5, the V gene TRBV15; D might be TRBD1 or TRBD2, each matching 6 bases. The CDR3 totals 15 residues. V was clipped by 5 bases and J by 10 bases, with 23 bases between them. Germline assignment: CDR1 LNHNV and CDR2 YYDKDF (reference sequence). CDR3 amino acids: CATSEGGRGITDQYF. CDR3 coding DNA: TGTGCCACCAGCGAAGGGGGGCGCGGGATTACTGACCAGTACTTC.

This clonotype was counted many times. V usage is TRBV12-3 or TRBV12-4 and J usage is TRBJ2-1; no firm D call. V was trimmed by 7 bases and J by 1 base, leaving 14 bases between them. The CDR3 totals 15 residues. The chain's CDR3 is CASNHRRVSYNEQFF. CDR3 sequence (DNA): TGTGCCAGCAACCATAGGCGAGTATCCTACAATGAGCAGTTCTTC.

This clonotype came up a few times. The gene calls are TRBV7-2 and TRBJ1-1; D not certain. From germline, CDR1 is SGHTA and CDR2 FQGNSA. V lost 8 bases and J lost 4, with 20 bases in between. The CDR3 contains 15 residues. CDR3 coding DNA: TGTGCCAGCCGACGAGGACCCGTTGCGGGCACTGAAGCTTTCTTT. This encodes CASRRGPVAGTEAFF.

This clonotype was recorded many times. J is TRBJ1-1 and V is TRBV15; possible D gene TRBD1, 5 bases. Germline lookup yields CDR1 LNHNV and CDR2 YYDKDF (reference sequence). The CDR3 consists of 16 residues. With 3 bases removed from V and 1 base from J, the gap between germline ends came to 15 bases. CDR3: CATSSRGRESNTEAFF. The CDR3 coding sequence is TGTGCCACCAGCAGTAGGGGACGAGAGTCGAACACTGAAGCTTTCTTT.

This clonotype was found a few times. The gene calls are TRBV12-3 or TRBV12-4 and TRBJ1-3; no clear D. The ends were cut back, 4 bases at V and 0 bases at J, with 7 bases in the middle. The CDR3 has 14 amino acids. The CDR3 loop reads CASSSLGSGNTIYF. The CDR3 region has the DNA TGTGCCAGCAGTTCCCTTGGCTCTGGAAACACCATATATTTT.

The rearrangement uses TRBV20-1 and TRBJ1-2; no clear D. Trimming pared 6 bases from V and 4 bases from J, leaving 15 bases between. The germline gives CDR1 DFQATT, CDR2 SNEGSKA (reference sequence). This CDR3 comprises 13 residues. The CDR3 loop reads CSAREGSTYGYTF. CDR3 sequence (DNA): TGCAGTGCCCGAGAAGGGTCCACCTATGGCTACACCTTC.

The chain employs TRBV12-3 or TRBV12-4 and TRBJ2-6; 7 bases agree with TRBD1. The V and J ends lost 6 bases and 2 bases, in that order; junction bases with no gene match: 10. The CDR3 is 17 residues long. CDR3 sequence (DNA): TGTGCCAGCAGATCCGTACTGACAGGGCCTGGGGCCAACGTCCTGACTTTC. As protein: CASRSVLTGPGANVLTF.